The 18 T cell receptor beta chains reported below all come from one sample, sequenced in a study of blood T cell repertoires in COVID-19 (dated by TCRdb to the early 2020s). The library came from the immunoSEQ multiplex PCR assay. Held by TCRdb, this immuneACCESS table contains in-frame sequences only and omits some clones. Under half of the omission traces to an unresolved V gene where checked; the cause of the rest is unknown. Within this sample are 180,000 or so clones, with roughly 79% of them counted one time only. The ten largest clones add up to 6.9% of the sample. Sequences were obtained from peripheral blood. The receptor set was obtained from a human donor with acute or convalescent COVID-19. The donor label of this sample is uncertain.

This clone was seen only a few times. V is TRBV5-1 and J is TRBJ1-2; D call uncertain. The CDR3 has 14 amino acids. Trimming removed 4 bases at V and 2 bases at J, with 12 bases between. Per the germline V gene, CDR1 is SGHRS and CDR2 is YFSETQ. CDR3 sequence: CASSPLPGNYGYTF. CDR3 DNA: TGCGCCAGCAGCCCCCTTCCCGGGAACTATGGCTACACCTTC.

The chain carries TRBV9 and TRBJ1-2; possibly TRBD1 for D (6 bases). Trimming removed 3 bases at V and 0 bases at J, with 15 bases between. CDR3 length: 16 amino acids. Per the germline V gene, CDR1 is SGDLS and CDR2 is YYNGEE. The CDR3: CASSAEGHMANYGYTF. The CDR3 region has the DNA TGTGCCAGCAGCGCCGAGGGACACATGGCTAACTATGGCTACACCTTC. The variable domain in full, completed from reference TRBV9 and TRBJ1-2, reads DSGVTQTPKHLITATGQRVTLRCSPRSGDLSVYWYQQSLDQGLQFLIQYYNGEERAKGNILERFSAQQFPDLHSELNLSSLELGDSALYFCASSAEGHMANYGYTFGSGTRLTVV.

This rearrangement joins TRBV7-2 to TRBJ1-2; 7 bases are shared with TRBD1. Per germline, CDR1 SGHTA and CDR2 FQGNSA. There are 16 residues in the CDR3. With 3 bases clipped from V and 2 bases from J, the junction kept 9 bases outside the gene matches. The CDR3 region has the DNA TGTGCCAGCAGCTTGGAGACCGGGACAGCGAACTATGGCTACACCTTC. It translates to CASSLETGTANYGYTF.

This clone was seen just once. For the CDR3, the DNA is TGCGCCAGCAGCTGGGGCGGTACCAATGAGCAGTTCTTC. It encodes CASSWGGTNEQFF. The V gene is TRBV5-1, the J gene TRBJ2-1, with D possibly matching TRBD1 (5 bases). The CDR3 sequence is 13 residues long. Germline assignment: CDR1 SGHRS and CDR2 YFSETQ. Trimming took off 3 bases at V and 6 bases at J, with 10 bases between the two ends.

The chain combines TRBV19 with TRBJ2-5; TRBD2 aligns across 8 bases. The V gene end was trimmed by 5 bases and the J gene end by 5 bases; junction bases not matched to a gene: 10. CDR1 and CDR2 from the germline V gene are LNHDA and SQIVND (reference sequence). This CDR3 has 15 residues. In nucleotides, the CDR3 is TGTGCCAGTAGTCCCCCAGGAGCGGGAGCCGAGACCCAGTACTTC. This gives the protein CASSPPGAGAETQYF.

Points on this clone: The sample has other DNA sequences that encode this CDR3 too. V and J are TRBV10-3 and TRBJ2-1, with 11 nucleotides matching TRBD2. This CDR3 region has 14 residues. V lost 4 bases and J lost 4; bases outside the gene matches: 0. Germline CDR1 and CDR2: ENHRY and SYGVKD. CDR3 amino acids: CAISGTSGYNEQFF. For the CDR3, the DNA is TGTGCCATCAGTGGGACTAGCGGGTACAATGAGCAGTTCTTC.

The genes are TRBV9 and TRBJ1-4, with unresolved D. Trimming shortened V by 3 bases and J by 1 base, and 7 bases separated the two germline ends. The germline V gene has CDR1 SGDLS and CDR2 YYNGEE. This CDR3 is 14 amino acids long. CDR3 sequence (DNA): TGTGCCAGCAGCGCCGGTGTAACTAATGAAAAACTGTTTTTT. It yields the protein CASSAGVTNEKLFF.

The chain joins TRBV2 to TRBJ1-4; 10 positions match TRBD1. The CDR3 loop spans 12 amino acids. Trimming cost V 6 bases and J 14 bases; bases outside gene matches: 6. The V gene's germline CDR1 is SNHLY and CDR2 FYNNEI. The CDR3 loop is CASSPADRGLFF. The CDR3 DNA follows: TGTGCCAGCAGCCCAGCGGACAGGGGGCTGTTTTTT. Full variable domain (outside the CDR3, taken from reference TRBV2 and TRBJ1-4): EPEVTQTPSHQVTQMGQEVILRCVPISNHLYFYWYRQILGQKVEFLVSFYNNEISEKSEIFDDQFSVERPDGSNFTLKIRSTKLEDSAMYFCASSPADRGLFFGSGTQLSVL.

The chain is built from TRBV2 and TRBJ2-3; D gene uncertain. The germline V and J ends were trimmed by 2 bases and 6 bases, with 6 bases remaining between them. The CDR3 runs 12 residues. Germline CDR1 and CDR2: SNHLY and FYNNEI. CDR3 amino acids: CASSELGDTQYF. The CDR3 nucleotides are TGTGCCAGCAGTGAACTCGGGGATACGCAGTATTTT.

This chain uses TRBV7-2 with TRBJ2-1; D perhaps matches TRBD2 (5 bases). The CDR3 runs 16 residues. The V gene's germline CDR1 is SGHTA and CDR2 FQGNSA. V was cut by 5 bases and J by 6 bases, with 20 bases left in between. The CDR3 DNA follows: TGTGCCAGCAGCCTATCGGGGTACTCCAAGGGCAATGAGCAGTTCTTC. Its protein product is CASSLSGYSKGNEQFF.

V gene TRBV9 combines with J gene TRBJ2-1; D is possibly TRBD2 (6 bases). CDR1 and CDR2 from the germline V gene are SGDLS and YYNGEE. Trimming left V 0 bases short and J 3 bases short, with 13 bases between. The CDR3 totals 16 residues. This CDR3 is CASSVATGLIYNEQFF. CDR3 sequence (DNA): TGTGCCAGCAGCGTAGCTACGGGACTGATCTACAATGAGCAGTTCTTC.

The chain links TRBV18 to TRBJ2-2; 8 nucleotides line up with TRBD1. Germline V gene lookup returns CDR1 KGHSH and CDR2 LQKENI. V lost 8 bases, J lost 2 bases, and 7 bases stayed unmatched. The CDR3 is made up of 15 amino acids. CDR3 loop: CASLGGQGNTGELFF. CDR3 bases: TGTGCCAGCCTAGGCGGACAGGGTAACACCGGGGAGCTGTTTTTT.

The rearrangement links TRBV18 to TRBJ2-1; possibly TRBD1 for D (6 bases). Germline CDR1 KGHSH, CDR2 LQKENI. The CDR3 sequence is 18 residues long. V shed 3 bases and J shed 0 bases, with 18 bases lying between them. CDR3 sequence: CASSPQGLALSSYNEQFF. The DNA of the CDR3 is TGTGCCAGCTCACCTCAGGGGTTAGCGCTCAGCTCCTACAATGAGCAGTTCTTC.

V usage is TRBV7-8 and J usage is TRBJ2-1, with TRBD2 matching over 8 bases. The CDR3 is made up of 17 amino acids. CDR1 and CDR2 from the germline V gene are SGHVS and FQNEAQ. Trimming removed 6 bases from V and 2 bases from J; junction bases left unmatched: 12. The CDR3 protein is CASSPPGAGGPYNEQFF. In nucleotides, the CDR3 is TGTGCCAGCAGTCCACCAGGGGCGGGAGGCCCCTACAATGAGCAGTTCTTC.

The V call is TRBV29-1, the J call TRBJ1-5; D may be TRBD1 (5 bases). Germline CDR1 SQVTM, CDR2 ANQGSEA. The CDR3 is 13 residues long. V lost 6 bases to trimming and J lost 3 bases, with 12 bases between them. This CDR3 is CSVRDSPNQPQHF. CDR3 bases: TGCAGCGTGAGGGACTCCCCCAATCAGCCCCAGCATTTT.

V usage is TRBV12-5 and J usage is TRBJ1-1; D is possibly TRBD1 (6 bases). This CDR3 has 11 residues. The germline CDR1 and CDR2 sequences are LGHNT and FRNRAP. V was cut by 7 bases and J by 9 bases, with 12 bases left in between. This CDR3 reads CASVIRDKAFF. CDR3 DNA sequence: TGTGCTAGTGTCATCCGGGACAAAGCTTTCTTT.

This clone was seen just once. The CDR3: CASTRSGTGFVNTEAFF. CDR3 DNA sequence: TGTGCCAGCACCAGGTCCGGGACAGGATTTGTGAACACTGAAGCTTTCTTT. This chain links TRBV27 with TRBJ1-1; TRBD1 matches 8 bases. The CDR3 extends over 17 amino acids. Losses at the gene ends were 7 bases for V and 0 bases for J; bases not matched to a gene: 13. Per the germline V gene, CDR1 is MNHEY and CDR2 is SMNVEV (reference sequence).

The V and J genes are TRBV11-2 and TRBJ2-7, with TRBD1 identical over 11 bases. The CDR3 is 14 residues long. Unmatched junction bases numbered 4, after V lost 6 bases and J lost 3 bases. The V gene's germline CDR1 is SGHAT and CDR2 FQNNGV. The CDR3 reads CASRGGTGGYEQYF. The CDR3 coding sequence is TGTGCCAGCAGAGGGGGGACAGGGGGCTACGAGCAGTACTTC.